Sequencing of this TCR beta chain was carried out in a study of blood T cell repertoires in COVID-19. About the study: Acute and convalescent COVID-19 specimens originated in the United States, Italy and Spain. PBMCs, B-cell-depleted T cells, or T cells provided the cDNA or gDNA that made up the material.

The CDR3 is 14 residues long. Trimming took off 2 bases at V and 9 bases at J, with 16 bases between the two ends. Germline V lookup: CDR1 MDHEN, CDR2 SYDVKM. As handled by the study authors: Using reference gene primer amplification, nucleated cell counts were estimated. The repertoire was sequenced with immunoSEQ multiplex PCR; TCRdb's copy has only in-frame clones and lacks some. V and J calls and clone size are as listed in that table; D and trimming were resolved from the DNA. The repertoire holds 90,000 to 120,000 clones, with roughly 90% as singletons. The chain couples TRBV28 to TRBJ1-2; TRBD1 is a possible D gene (6 bases). Sample: peripheral blood. The receptor was isolated from a man aged 35 to 55 with active or convalescent COVID-19. The CDR3 DNA follows: TGTGCCAGCAGTTTACCCTACAGGGAAAGTCGCTACACCTTC. Its translation is CASSLPYRESRYTF.